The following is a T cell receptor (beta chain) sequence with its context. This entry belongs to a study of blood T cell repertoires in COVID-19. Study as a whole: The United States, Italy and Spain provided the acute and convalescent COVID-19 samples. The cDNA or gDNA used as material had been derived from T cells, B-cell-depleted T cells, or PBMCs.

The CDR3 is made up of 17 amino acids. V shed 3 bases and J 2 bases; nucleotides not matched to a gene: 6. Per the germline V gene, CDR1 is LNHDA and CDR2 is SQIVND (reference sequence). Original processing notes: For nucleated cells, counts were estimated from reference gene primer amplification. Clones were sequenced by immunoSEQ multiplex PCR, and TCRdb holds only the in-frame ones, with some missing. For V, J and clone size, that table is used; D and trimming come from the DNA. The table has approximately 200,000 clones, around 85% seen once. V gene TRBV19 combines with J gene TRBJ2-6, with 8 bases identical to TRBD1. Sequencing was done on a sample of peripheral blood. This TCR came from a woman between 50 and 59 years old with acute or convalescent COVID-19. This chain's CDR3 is CASSMAGRGPGANVLTF. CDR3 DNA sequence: TGTGCCAGTAGTATGGCGGGCAGGGGGCCTGGGGCCAACGTCCTGACTTTC.